This T cell receptor beta chain was obtained from a study of T cells in Graves' hyperthyroidism and ophthalmopathy (dated by TCRdb to between 2019 and 2020). For the wider study: Peripheral blood samples were taken at initial diagnosis, before any treatment was given. TCR V-J signatures able to tell the groups apart were searched for in a discovery cohort of 90 to 100 patients, of whom about 40 had Graves' ophthalmopathy and 55 to 65 had stable Graves' hyperthyroidism. Whether ophthalmopathy could be predicted prospectively was tested in an independent validation cohort made up of about 18 hyperthyroidism patients plus 17 patients who later progressed to ophthalmopathy. The 75 to 100 discovery patients were divided at random into training and test sets in a 7:3 ratio. The study also compared thyroid tissue and blood T-cell repertoires from a handful of Graves' hyperthyroidism patients. After blood sampling, hyperthyroidism patients were treated with methimazole at a starting dose of 30 mg daily, and ophthalmopathy patients were treated with high-dose intravenous methylprednisolone. The paper describes TCR Vbeta CDR3 sequencing of more than 120 peripheral blood samples, made up of roughly 45 ophthalmopathy patients, over 70 hyperthyroidism patients and 17 progressor patients.

The germline V gene encodes CDR1 SGHRS and CDR2 YFSETQ. V is clipped by 1 base and J by 2 bases, and the sequence between their germline boundaries is 15 bases long. CDR3 length: 16 amino acids, cysteine to phenylalanine. Kept here is only the CDR3 DNA, which spans 48 bases and is read in frame from base 1. General study outcomes and caveats: A model built on a 13 V-J signature distinguished ophthalmopathy from stable hyperthyroidism, reaching about 88% sensitivity and under 84% specificity in cross-validation and 80%/75% in testing. Most expanded thyroid clonotypes (frequency above 0.001) were also detected in blood, a finding suggesting that blood repertoires may reflect thyroid immune responses. Sample size was not statistically predetermined, and blinding of investigators to group allocation was not performed. During validation, the model predicted progression to ophthalmopathy a median of around six months ahead of onset, with just under 71% sensitivity and 72% to 80% specificity.

Amplification of TCR beta CDR3 regions was carried out from RNA transcripts. For the first round of RT-PCR on the TCR CDR3, the HTBI primer set was used together with the Qiagen OneStep RT-PCR kit. A second multiplex PCR round built the libraries, followed by size selection and purification. Libraries were sequenced paired-end with 100 bp reads on an Illumina HiSeq2000. As for how the authors treated the data: SOAPnuke was used to process the raw data, removing reads that contained adapters or uncalled bases, had a mean Phred below 15, or lacked an exact match to the constant primer or identifier. COPE v1.2.5 was used to merge the high-quality paired reads, and each unique nucleotide sequence was defined as a clonotype. MiTCR v1.1 was used to align the clonotypes against IMGT TRBV, TRBD and TRBJ reference segments. The analysis was restricted to V-J combinations with a frequency above 0.0001, which together covered 99% to 99.2% of the repertoires. The TCS score was defined as the ratio of F50 (clonal expansion) to E x V (chaos), calculated using BLOSUM62-based TCRdist between CDR3 peptides within each V-J. Welch's t-statistics and random forest reduced several hundred V-J features to under 15, which were used in a naive Bayes classifier (R e1071). TCRdb reprocessed the public reads (quality trimming at Q25 with fastp, clone calling with MiXCR) and kept in-frame beta chains. Rows are unified per CDR3 protein, each entry keeping the most common DNA and genes. The V and J calls here are based on TCRdb, not the publication. This sample has 300,000 to 400,000 distinct CDR3 sequences in its table, and approximately 18% of those were observed once. Roughly 49% of the sample lies in the top ten.

This clonotype was detected only a few times. There is no known antigen for this receptor. The record has no base qualities; no much larger clone is one base away. A patient counted as having stable Graves' hyperthyroidism if no progression to ophthalmopathy occurred over 18 months of follow-up. Hyperthyroidism patients were aged 18 to 65 years and newly diagnosed, with disease duration of less than 2 months. The study excluded patients with uncontrolled infections, other autoimmune diseases, pregnancy or lactation. Diagnoses relied on clinical symptoms, serum thyroxine and TRAb, thyroid ultrasound and orbital computed tomography. Ficoll-Paque density gradient centrifugation was used to isolate PBMCs from around 10 ml of fresh peripheral blood. Total RNA was extracted using Trizol reagent, and RNA quality was assessed on an Agilent 2100 Bioanalyzer.

What was sequenced was blood. This sequence uses TRBV5-1 and TRBJ1-2, with the D gene too uncertain to name. The source of this sequence is a woman aged 45-60 years with Graves' hyperthyroidism. At the DNA level, the sequence is TGCGCCAGCAGCTTGCCCCCTCCGACGGAAAACTATGGCTACACCTTC. Translated, it gives CASSLPPPTENYGYTF.